This T cell receptor beta chain was captured by sequencing in a study of T cells in Graves' hyperthyroidism and ophthalmopathy. This CDR3 has 16 amino acids. The V end lost 2 bases, the J end lost 6 bases, and 19 bases lay between the germline ends. Germline V gene sequence: CDR1 MNHEY, CDR2 SVGAGI. RNA transcripts provided the source from which TCR beta CDR3 regions were amplified. In the first-round RT-PCR of the TCR CDR3, the HTBI primer set was used. MiXCR, run by TCRdb on the multiplex PCR reads, gives a single entry per CDR3 protein. There are 130,000 to 150,000 distinct CDR3 sequences in the sample; more than 20% occur only once, and around 69% lies in the top ten. Newly diagnosed hyperthyroidism patients aged 18 to 65 years had disease lasting under 2 months. Those patients with uncontrolled infection, other autoimmune disease, pregnancy or lactation were excluded.

Sequenced material: blood. This TCR was recovered from a woman aged 50 to 65 with Graves' hyperthyroidism that later progressed to Graves' ophthalmopathy. J is TRBJ1-2 and V is TRBV6-5; unclear D gene. The CDR3 nucleotides are TGTGCCAGCAGTTACCACCCCCAGGATATTATGGATGGCTACACCTTC. Translation gives CASSYHPQDIMDGYTF.